The 30 T cell receptor beta chains in this list originate from one sample, sequenced in a study of cytotoxic CD8 clonotypes in ibrutinib-treated CLL. Clones were read by immunoSEQ multiplex PCR, and TCRdb kept only the in-frame ones, dropping some. The data show about 300,000 clones, 60% to 80% seen once. Here the sequenced sample was PBMCs, taken after 36 months of ibrutinib treatment. The receptor source for this set is a human donor with chronic lymphocytic leukemia.

This sequence joins TRBV6-6 and TRBJ2-7; either TRBD1 or TRBD2 may fit D (5 bases each). This CDR3 is built from 15 residues. Germline CDR1 is MNHNY and CDR2 is SVGAGI (reference sequence). The germline V and J ends were trimmed by 6 bases and 6 bases, with 21 bases remaining between them. CDR3 bases: TGTGCCAGCAGACTGCCCGGGACGGCGAGGCGCGAGCAGTACTTC. It translates to CASRLPGTARREQYF.

The chain has TRBV29-1 and TRBJ2-1; 10 bases are shared with TRBD1. The trim removed 5 bases at V and 6 bases at J, leaving 7 bases unmatched. The length of the CDR3 is 14 residues. Germline assignment: CDR1 SQVTM and CDR2 ANQGSEA. The CDR3 nucleotides read TGCAGCGTTCCAAGGACAGGGGGGTCCAATGAGCAGTTCTTC. It is translated as CSVPRTGGSNEQFF.

This clone occurred many times. This sample also contains other DNA sequences that code for the same CDR3. V gene TRBV18 combines with J gene TRBJ2-5; D unresolved. The CDR3 covers 11 residues. V was shortened by 1 base and J by 3 bases, with 0 bases between the two germline ends. Germline CDR1 and CDR2: KGHSH and LQKENI. The CDR3: CASSPQETQYF. In DNA form, the CDR3 reads TGTGCCAGCTCACCACAAGAGACCCAGTACTTC.

The chain uses TRBV7-3 and TRBJ2-7, with a tentative D call TRBD2 (6 bases). Germline V gene lookup returns CDR1 SGHTA and CDR2 FQGTGA. The V gene lost 5 bases and the J gene lost 6 bases, with 17 bases spanning the gap. CDR3 size: 14 residues. The CDR3 DNA sequence: TGTGCCAGCAGCGTCCAGTCCGGGGGTGGCGAGCAGTACTTC. Its protein product is CASSVQSGGGEQYF.

The rearrangement links TRBV19 to TRBJ1-3, with D possibly TRBD1 on 6 matching bases. The V and J ends lost 7 bases and 7 bases respectively, with 14 bases between them. The CDR3 contains 13 residues. Germline-derived CDR1 and CDR2 are LNHDA and SQIVND (reference sequence). The CDR3 bases are TGTGCCAGTACTCGGGGGACAAGGAACACCATATATTTT. Translation: CASTRGTRNTIYF.

The gene calls are TRBV28 and TRBJ2-5; 10 nucleotides align to TRBD1. This CDR3 has 15 residues. V was pared by 5 bases and J by 2 bases, with 5 bases of the junction left unmatched. Germline V gene sequence: CDR1 MDHEN, CDR2 SYDVKM. Here the CDR3 reads CASSPRTGGQETQYF. The DNA of the CDR3 is TGTGCCAGCAGTCCACGGACAGGGGGTCAAGAGACCCAGTACTTC.

This rearrangement joins TRBV19 to TRBJ2-2, with D unclear. CDR1 LNHDA and CDR2 SQIVND come from the germline V gene (reference sequence). The CDR3 extends over 13 amino acids. Trimming cost V 3 bases and J 4 bases, with 6 bases left between them. The CDR3 bases are TGTGCCAGTAGTATTACAGTCACCGGGGAGCTGTTTTTT. Amino acids: CASSITVTGELFF.

The chain uses TRBV5-4 and TRBJ2-7, with TRBD1 matching 9 bases. This CDR3 is built from 14 residues. After removal of 5 bases from V and 3 bases from J, the junction contained 6 bases not matched to a gene. Germline values: CDR1 SGHNT, CDR2 YYREEE (reference sequence). The CDR3 sequence is CASSHPGQGYEQYF. In DNA, the CDR3 is TGTGCCAGCAGTCATCCGGGACAGGGCTACGAGCAGTACTTC.

This clone was detected once. This chain joins TRBV29-1 and TRBJ1-2, with 7 bases aligning to TRBD1. With 5 bases clipped from V and 8 bases from J, the junction kept 5 bases outside the gene matches. Germline loops: CDR1 SQVTM, CDR2 ANQGSEA. The CDR3 contains 11 residues. The CDR3 DNA is TGCAGCGTTACAGGGGAGCTCGGCTACACCTTC. This gives the protein CSVTGELGYTF.

The CDR3 DNA reads TGTGCCGGGGGAACACTGGCAGGGGCCAATTACGAGCAGTACTTC. Its protein is CAGGTLAGANYEQYF. This sequence joins TRBV7-9 and TRBJ2-7, with D possibly being TRBD1 (6 bases). The CDR3 is 15 residues long. Germline CDR1 and CDR2: SEHNR and FQNEAQ (reference sequence). V lost 11 bases to trimming and J lost 4 bases, with 24 bases between them.

J is TRBJ2-3 and V is TRBV10-1, with D maybe TRBD2 (6 bases). V was pared by 3 bases and J by 6 bases, with 13 bases between. Per the germline V gene, CDR1 is WNHNN and CDR2 is SYGVQD (reference sequence). CDR3 size: 14 residues. CDR3 sequence reads: CASSDWGDADTQYF. CDR3 bases: TGCGCCAGCAGTGACTGGGGGGACGCGGATACGCAGTATTTT.

This clone was observed a few times. The chain recombines TRBV7-3 with TRBJ2-1, with TRBD2 identical over 12 bases. This CDR3 region has 15 residues. CDR1 is SGHTA, CDR2 FQGTGA, per germline. The trim removed 5 bases at V and 4 bases at J, leaving 3 bases unmatched. Written as DNA, the CDR3 is TGTGCCAGCAGCCCTAGCGGGGGGGCATACAATGAGCAGTTCTTC. It specifies CASSPSGGAYNEQFF. Full variable domain (rest looked up from reference TRBV7-3 and TRBJ2-1): GAGVSQTPSNKVTEKGKYVELRCDPISGHTALYWYRQSLGQGPEFLIYFQGTGAADDSGLPNDRFFAVRPEGSVSTLKIQRTERGDSAVYLCASSPSGGAYNEQFFGPGTRLTVL.

The chain employs TRBV29-1 and TRBJ1-2, with no clear D. CDR1 SQVTM and CDR2 ANQGSEA come from the germline V gene. The CDR3 runs to 12 residues. Trimming cost V 5 bases and J 1 base, with 8 bases left between them. The CDR3 here is CSVLGVNYGYTF. The CDR3 DNA reads TGCAGCGTTCTGGGAGTTAACTATGGCTACACCTTC.

The chain carries TRBV25-1 and TRBJ1-4, with D uncertain. The CDR3 covers 15 residues. The V gene lost 4 bases and the J gene lost 3 bases, with 12 bases spanning the gap. Germline CDR1 MGHDK, CDR2 SYGVNS. As DNA, the CDR3 is TGTGCCAGCAGTGCTCGGGGTGGACCTAATGAAAAACTGTTTTTT. Translating gives CASSARGGPNEKLFF. Full variable domain (outside the CDR3, taken from reference TRBV25-1 and TRBJ1-4): EADIYQTPRYLVIGTGKKITLECSQTMGHDKMYWYQQDPGMELHLIHYSYGVNSTEKGDLSSESTVSRIRTEHFPLTLESARPSHTSQYLCASSARGGPNEKLFFGSGTQLSVL.

The chain uses TRBV6-5 and TRBJ2-1; D may be TRBD2 (6 bases). Germline CDR1 is MNHEY and CDR2 is SVGAGI. The CDR3 totals 14 residues. The V end was cut by 6 bases, the J end by 6 bases, with 15 bases between. CDR3: CASSNRLGANEQFF. In nucleotides, the CDR3 is TGTGCCAGCAGCAACAGACTAGGGGCCAATGAGCAGTTCTTC.

The chain couples TRBV6-5 to TRBJ1-6; 8 bases map to TRBD1. The germline V gene has CDR1 MNHEY and CDR2 SVGAGI. V trimming: 5 bases; J trimming: 9 bases; junction bases outside the gene matches: 6. The CDR3 covers 14 residues. CDR3 region: CASSRTGIGSPLHF. Written as DNA, the CDR3 is TGTGCCAGCAGTCGGACAGGGATCGGTTCACCCCTCCACTTT.

In this sample, this clone turned up a few times. V gene TRBV6-6 combines with J gene TRBJ1-2; unclear D gene. From germline, CDR1 is MNHNY and CDR2 SVGAGI (reference sequence). The CDR3 consists of 13 residues. Deletions cut 5 bases from V and 4 bases from J, with 11 bases between. CDR3 region: CASSRDGIYGYTF. CDR3 nucleotides: TGTGCCAGCAGTCGTGACGGAATCTATGGCTACACCTTC.

The chain employs TRBV5-1 and TRBJ2-7; D remains unclear. CDR3 length: 14 amino acids. With 1 base removed from V and 1 base from J, the gap between germline ends came to 9 bases. CDR1 and CDR2 (germline): SGHRS, YFSETQ. The CDR3 coding sequence is TGCGCCAGCAGCTTGTCCGCGGCTTCCTACGAGCAGTACTTC. Its protein is CASSLSAASYEQYF.

This chain links TRBV29-1 with TRBJ1-2; TRBD1 matches 7 bases. Trimming took 6 bases from V and 4 from J; bases not matched to a gene: 11. The length of the CDR3 is 14 residues. Germline V gene data show CDR1 as SQVTM and CDR2 as ANQGSEA. Here the CDR3 reads CSVTGQPSVYGYTF. CDR3 in DNA: TGCAGCGTGACGGGACAGCCTTCCGTCTATGGCTACACCTTC.

This clone was seen only a few times. The J gene is TRBJ2-7, the V gene TRBV7-9; unclear D gene. With 5 bases removed from V and 2 bases from J, the gap between germline ends came to 7 bases. The CDR3 has 12 residues. Germline V gives CDR1 SEHNR, CDR2 FQNEAQ (reference sequence). CDR3 in amino acids: CASSPGTYEQYF. The CDR3 DNA reads TGTGCCAGCAGCCCTGGGACCTACGAGCAGTACTTC.

This clone turned up a few times. The rearrangement uses TRBV2 and TRBJ1-5; D remains ambiguous. From germline, CDR1 is SNHLY and CDR2 FYNNEI. The CDR3 runs to 13 residues. V lost 7 bases and J lost 4, with 11 bases in between. The CDR3 DNA reads TGTGCCAGCATCGGAGGCTCAAATCAGCCCCAGCATTTT. It is translated as CASIGGSNQPQHF.

The rearrangement links TRBV12-5 to TRBJ2-5; D possibly corresponds to TRBD1 (6 bases). The CDR3 totals 13 residues. The V and J ends lost 1 base and 5 bases respectively, with 8 bases between them. The germline CDR1 and CDR2 sequences are LGHNT and FRNRAP. The CDR3 here is CASGLDQGETQYF. The CDR3 nucleotides read TGTGCTAGTGGTTTGGACCAGGGGGAGACCCAGTACTTC.

The chain uses TRBV19 and TRBJ1-2, with D perhaps TRBD1 (6 bases). The CDR3 contains 14 residues. Germline CDR1 LNHDA, CDR2 SQIVND (reference sequence). The V gene lost 3 bases and the J gene lost 5 bases, with 13 bases spanning the gap. The CDR3 nucleotides are TGTGCCAGTAGTATTCCGGGGGCGTATTATGGCTACACCTTC. Translation gives CASSIPGAYYGYTF. Full variable domain (rest looked up from reference TRBV19 and TRBJ1-2): DGGITQSPKYLFRKEGQNVTLSCEQNLNHDAMYWYRQDPGQGLRLIYYSQIVNDFQKGDIAEGYSVSREKKESFPLTVTSAQKNPTAFYLCASSIPGAYYGYTFGSGTRLTVV.

The J gene is TRBJ2-1, the V gene TRBV5-1; D call uncertain. V dropped 2 bases and J dropped 0 bases, with 15 bases sitting between them. The CDR3 is 17 amino acids. Germline lookup yields CDR1 SGHRS and CDR2 YFSETQ. Here the CDR3 reads CASSFGVRPSSYNEQFF. The CDR3 DNA reads TGCGCCAGCAGCTTCGGCGTCAGACCAAGCTCCTACAATGAGCAGTTCTTC.

The V gene is TRBV5-1, the J gene TRBJ2-6; a weak D match, TRBD2 (5 bases). V was trimmed by 0 bases and J by 2 bases, leaving 9 bases between them. Germline values: CDR1 SGHRS, CDR2 YFSETQ. The CDR3 loop spans 16 amino acids. Here the CDR3 DNA reads TGCGCCAGCAGCTTGGCGATCGGGGCTGGGGCCAACGTCCTGACTTTC. This codes for CASSLAIGAGANVLTF. The full variable domain, completed using reference TRBV5-1 and TRBJ2-6, is KAGVTQTPRYLIKTRGQQVTLSCSPISGHRSVSWYQQTPGQGLQFLFEYFSETQRNKGNFPGRFSGRQFSNSRSEMNVSTLELGDSALYLCASSLAIGAGANVLTFGAGSRLTVL.

The V call is TRBV9, the J call TRBJ2-1; no clear D gene. The CDR3 runs 9 residues. The germline gives CDR1 SGDLS, CDR2 YYNGEE. The CDR3 sequence: CLLGREQFF. The CDR3 region has the DNA TGTCTCCTTGGGCGGGAGCAGTTCTTC. Looking up the rest from reference TRBV9 and TRBJ2-1 gives the full variable domain: DSGVTQTPKHLITATGQRVTLRCSPRSGDLSVYWYQQSLDQGLQFLIQYYNGEERAKGNILERFSAQQFPDLHSELNLSSLELGDSALYFCLLGREQFFGPGTRLTVL.

This clone was recorded a few times. This chain joins TRBV6-4 and TRBJ1-1; D not resolved. CDR3 length equals 13 residues. V gave up 6 bases and J gave up 1 base, with 9 bases separating them. Germline lookup yields CDR1 MRHNA and CDR2 SNTAGT. The CDR3 DNA sequence: TGTGCCAGCAGCCAGACGGGGAACACTGAAGCTTTCTTT. Translation gives CASSQTGNTEAFF.

The V and J genes are TRBV5-1 and TRBJ2-3, with 9 positions matching TRBD2. The V gene's germline CDR1 is SGHRS and CDR2 YFSETQ. This CDR3 contains 15 residues. The ends lost 3 bases at V and 2 bases at J; junction bases unmatched: 4. The CDR3 DNA follows: TGCGCCAGCAGCTCATTAGCGGGAGCCACAGATACGCAGTATTTT. Amino acid sequence: CASSSLAGATDTQYF.

The chain is built from TRBV15 and TRBJ2-5; a possible D gene is TRBD1 (5 bases). The germline V and J ends were trimmed by 1 base and 5 bases, with 11 bases remaining between them. Germline V gene data show CDR1 as LNHNV and CDR2 as YYDKDF (reference sequence). The CDR3 length is 14 residues. The CDR3 nucleotides are TGTGCCACCAGCAGAGGTTTAGCAGGGGAGACCCAGTACTTC. Amino acid sequence: CATSRGLAGETQYF.

This clone was counted only a few times. This rearrangement joins TRBV5-4 to TRBJ2-7; TRBD2 matches 11 bases. This CDR3 comprises 15 residues. CDR1 SGHNT and CDR2 YYREEE come from the germline V gene (reference sequence). The trim removed 5 bases at V and 2 bases at J, leaving 6 bases unmatched. Here the CDR3 reads CASSQRLAGTYEQYF. The CDR3 DNA follows: TGTGCCAGCAGTCAACGACTAGCGGGAACCTACGAGCAGTACTTC. Full variable domain (outside the CDR3, taken from reference TRBV5-4 and TRBJ2-7): ETGVTQSPTHLIKTRGQQVTLRCSSQSGHNTVSWYQQALGQGPQFIFQYYREEENGRGNFPPRFSGLQFPNYSSELNVNALELDDSALYLCASSQRLAGTYEQYFGPGTRLTVT.